The 16 T cell receptor beta chains below come from one sample, sequenced in a study of blood T cell repertoires in COVID-19. The repertoire was sequenced with immunoSEQ multiplex PCR; TCRdb's copy has only in-frame clones and lacks some. Here the sample spans 91,000 or so clones, approximately 87% being singletons. The sample consisted of peripheral blood. The receptors come from a human donor in a cohort sampled during active COVID-19.

The chain recombines TRBV7-9 with TRBJ2-6, with D maybe TRBD1 (5 bases). There are 13 residues in the CDR3. V was trimmed by 5 bases and J by 3 bases, leaving 5 bases between them. Germline assignment: CDR1 SEHNR and CDR2 FQNEAQ (reference sequence). The CDR3 spells CASSGHGANVLTF. DNA for the CDR3: TGTGCCAGCAGCGGACATGGGGCCAACGTCCTGACTTTC.

This rearrangement joins TRBV29-1 to TRBJ2-5; D not resolved. Trimming pared 3 bases from V and 1 base from J, leaving 9 bases between. Germline CDR1 reads SQVTM; CDR2 reads ANQGSEA. CDR3 length equals 13 residues. CDR3 coding DNA: TGCAGCGTTGATAGGAGCTCCCAAGAGACCCAGTACTTC. Its protein product is CSVDRSSQETQYF.

The chain recombines TRBV27 with TRBJ1-2; a weak D match, TRBD1 (5 bases). The CDR3 contains 16 residues. Per the germline V gene, CDR1 is MNHEY and CDR2 is SMNVEV (reference sequence). With 0 bases removed from V and 6 bases from J, the gap between germline ends came to 17 bases. The DNA of the CDR3 is TGTGCCAGCAGTTTATCAGGGTCCCCATTAGGGGATGGCTACACCTTC. Residues: CASSLSGSPLGDGYTF.

V usage is TRBV5-6 and J usage is TRBJ1-1; 11 bases fit TRBD1. V dropped 0 bases and J dropped 6; count of bases not matched to a gene: 1. The germline CDR1 and CDR2 sequences are SGHDT and YYEEEE. The CDR3 is 14 residues long. This CDR3 reads CASSLAGQGAEAFF. In nucleotides, the CDR3 is TGTGCCAGCAGCTTGGCGGGACAGGGGGCTGAAGCTTTCTTT.

This clone was observed a single time. The V and J genes are TRBV6-2 or TRBV6-3 and TRBJ2-1, with a tentative D call TRBD2 (6 bases). The CDR3 contains 15 residues. Germline CDR1 and CDR2: MNHEY and SVGEGT. Deletions cut 2 bases from V and 10 bases from J, with 18 bases between. CDR3 nucleotides: TGTGCCAGCAGTTACGCGGGACGCCTGATGGGCGAGCAGTTCTTC. Translating it yields CASSYAGRLMGEQFF.

This rearrangement joins TRBV5-1 to TRBJ2-7; 9 nucleotides line up with TRBD1. This CDR3 has 14 residues. Looked up from germline, CDR1 is SGHRS and CDR2 is YFSETQ. V was pared by 4 bases and J by 1 base, with 3 bases of the junction left unmatched. CDR3 DNA: TGCGCCAGCAGCCAAGGGACAGGGTCCTACGAGCAGTACTTC. As protein: CASSQGTGSYEQYF.

The chain carries TRBV10-3 and TRBJ2-3, with TRBD2 matching 10 bases. Germline loops: CDR1 ENHRY, CDR2 SYGVKD. V lost 5 bases and J lost 1; bases outside the gene matches: 6. This CDR3 has 16 residues. CDR3 in DNA: TGTGCCATCAGTCAATCTCTAGCGGGGGGCACAGATACGCAGTATTTT. Translating it yields CAISQSLAGGTDTQYF.

The chain couples TRBV5-1 to TRBJ1-2, with 7 bases aligning to TRBD1. With V trimmed by 4 bases and J by 8 bases, 8 bases remained unmatched. Germline V gene sequence: CDR1 SGHRS, CDR2 YFSETQ. This CDR3 comprises 13 residues. The CDR3 here is CASSPDRELGYTF. CDR3 DNA sequence: TGCGCCAGCAGCCCCGACAGGGAACTCGGCTACACCTTC.

The V gene is TRBV25-1, the J gene TRBJ2-7, with 8 bases identical to TRBD1. This CDR3 comprises 16 residues. Germline CDR1 reads MGHDK; CDR2 reads SYGVNS. V shed 6 bases, J shed 2 bases, and the junction held 12 bases outside the gene matches. The CDR3 DNA follows: TGTGCCAGCAGCCCGCGGGCAGGGGGCTTCACCTACGAGCAGTACTTC. Its translation: CASSPRAGGFTYEQYF.

This chain connects TRBV4-1 to TRBJ2-7; a weak D match, TRBD1 (6 bases). The ends were cut back, 1 base at V and 2 bases at J, with 9 bases in the middle. There are 14 residues in the CDR3. The germline gives CDR1 MGHRA, CDR2 YSYEKL. The CDR3: CASSQVQGTYEQYF. CDR3 DNA sequence: TGCGCCAGCAGCCAAGTACAGGGTACCTACGAGCAGTACTTC.

This chain connects TRBV24-1 to TRBJ2-2; D gene uncertain. The germline V gene encodes CDR1 KGHDR and CDR2 SFDVKD. The V gene lost 4 bases and the J gene lost 2 bases, with 16 bases spanning the gap. This CDR3 is 17 amino acids long. The CDR3 region is CATSDPRGPQNTGELFF. CDR3 coding DNA: TGTGCCACCAGTGACCCCCGAGGCCCACAAAACACCGGGGAGCTGTTTTTT.

The chain has TRBV13 and TRBJ2-2; 8 nucleotides align to TRBD1. Germline CDR1 PRHDT, CDR2 FYEKMQ (reference sequence). The CDR3 is made up of 16 amino acids. V was pared by 4 bases and J by 3 bases, with 7 bases of the junction left unmatched. The chain's CDR3 is CASSSRQGPDTGELFF. The CDR3 DNA reads as TGTGCCAGCAGCTCCCGACAGGGGCCGGACACCGGGGAGCTGTTTTTT.

This chain uses TRBV2 with TRBJ2-7; D might be TRBD1 (5 bases). The CDR3 loop spans 12 amino acids. Trimming took off 7 bases at V and 3 bases at J, with 10 bases between the two ends. Germline values: CDR1 SNHLY, CDR2 FYNNEI. The CDR3 spells CASTPQGYEQYF. CDR3 DNA: TGTGCCAGCACCCCCCAGGGCTACGAGCAGTACTTC.

The CDR3 coding sequence is TGTGCCAGCAGCCTTAATGGACAGGGGCTTTACTCTGGAAACACCATATATTTT. Its protein product is CASSLNGQGLYSGNTIYF. The J gene is TRBJ1-3, the V gene TRBV5-6; 9 bases align to TRBD1. The CDR3 runs to 18 residues. The germline CDR1 and CDR2 sequences are SGHDT and YYEEEE. V was clipped by 4 bases and J by 0 bases; unmatched bases: 11.

V and J are TRBV6-6 and TRBJ2-1, with TRBD2 identical over 10 bases. The V and J ends lost 6 bases and 6 bases, in that order; junction bases with no gene match: 5. Germline V gene sequence: CDR1 MNHNY, CDR2 SVGAGI (reference sequence). The CDR3 runs to 14 residues. In DNA, the CDR3 is TGTGCCAGCAGCCTAGCGGGAGTGTCCAATGAGCAGTTCTTC. Translation: CASSLAGVSNEQFF.

The chain recombines TRBV5-1 with TRBJ1-2, with 7 bases identical to TRBD1. Germline assignment: CDR1 SGHRS and CDR2 YFSETQ. There are 14 residues in the CDR3. Trimming took 0 bases from V and 4 from J; bases not matched to a gene: 3. CDR3 DNA sequence: TGCGCCAGCAGCTTGGGGACAGGCCCCTATGGCTACACCTTC. Amino acids: CASSLGTGPYGYTF.